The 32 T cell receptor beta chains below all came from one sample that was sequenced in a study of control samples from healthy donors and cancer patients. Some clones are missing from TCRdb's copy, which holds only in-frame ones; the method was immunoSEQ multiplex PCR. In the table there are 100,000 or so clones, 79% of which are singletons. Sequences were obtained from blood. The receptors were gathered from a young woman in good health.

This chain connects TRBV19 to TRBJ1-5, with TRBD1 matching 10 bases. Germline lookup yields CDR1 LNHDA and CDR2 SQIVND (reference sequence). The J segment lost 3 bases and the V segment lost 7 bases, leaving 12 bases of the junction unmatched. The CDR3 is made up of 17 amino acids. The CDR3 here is CASILGGTGALNQPQHF. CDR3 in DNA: TGTGCCAGTATTTTAGGCGGGACAGGGGCGCTCAATCAGCCCCAGCATTTT.

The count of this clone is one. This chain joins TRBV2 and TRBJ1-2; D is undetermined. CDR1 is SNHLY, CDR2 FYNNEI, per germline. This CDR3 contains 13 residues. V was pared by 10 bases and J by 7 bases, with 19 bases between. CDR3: CATTSRVSSGYTF. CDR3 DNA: TGTGCCACCACCTCGAGGGTCTCGTCTGGCTACACCTTC.

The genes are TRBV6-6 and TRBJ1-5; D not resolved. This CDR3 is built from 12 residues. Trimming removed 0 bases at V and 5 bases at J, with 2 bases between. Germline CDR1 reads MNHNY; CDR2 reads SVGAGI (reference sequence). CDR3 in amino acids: CASSYSDQPQHF. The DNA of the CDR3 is TGTGCCAGCAGTTACTCCGATCAGCCCCAGCATTTT.

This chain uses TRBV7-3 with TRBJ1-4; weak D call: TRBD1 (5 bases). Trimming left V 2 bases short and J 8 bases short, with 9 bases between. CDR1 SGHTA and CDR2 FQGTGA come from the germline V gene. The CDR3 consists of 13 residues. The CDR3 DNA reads TGTGCCAGCAGCTTATGGCCAGGGGAAAAACTGTTTTTT. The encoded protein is CASSLWPGEKLFF.

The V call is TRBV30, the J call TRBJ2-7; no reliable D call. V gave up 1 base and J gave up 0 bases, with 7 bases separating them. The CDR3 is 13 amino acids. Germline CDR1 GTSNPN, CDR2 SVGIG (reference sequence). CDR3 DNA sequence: TGTGCCTGGAGTGAACAGCACTCCTACGAGCAGTACTTC. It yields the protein CAWSEQHSYEQYF. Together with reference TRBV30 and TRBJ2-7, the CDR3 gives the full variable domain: SQTIHQWPATLVQPVGSPLSLECTVEGTSNPNLYWYRQAAGRGLQLLFYSVGIGQISSEVPQNLSASRPQDRQFILSSKKLLLSDSGFYLCAWSEQHSYEQYFGPGTRLTVT.

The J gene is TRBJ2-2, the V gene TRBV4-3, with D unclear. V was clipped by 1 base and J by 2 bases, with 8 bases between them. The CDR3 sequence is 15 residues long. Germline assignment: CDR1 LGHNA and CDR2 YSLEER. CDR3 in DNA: TGCGCCAGCAGCCAAGGGGCTATAAACACCGGGGAGCTGTTTTTT. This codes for CASSQGAINTGELFF.

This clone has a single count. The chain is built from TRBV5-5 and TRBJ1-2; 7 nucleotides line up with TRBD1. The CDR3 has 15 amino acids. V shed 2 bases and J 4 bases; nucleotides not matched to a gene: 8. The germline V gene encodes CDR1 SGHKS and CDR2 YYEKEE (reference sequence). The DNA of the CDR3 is TGTGCCAGCAGCTTTTCAGGGGGGGAGTCCTATGGCTACACCTTC. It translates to CASSFSGGESYGYTF.

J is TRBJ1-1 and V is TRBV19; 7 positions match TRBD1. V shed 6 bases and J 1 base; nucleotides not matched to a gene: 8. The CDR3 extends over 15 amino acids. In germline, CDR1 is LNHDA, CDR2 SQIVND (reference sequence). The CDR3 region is CASSPTGTSNTEAFF. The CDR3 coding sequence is TGTGCCAGTAGCCCGACAGGGACTTCGAACACTGAAGCTTTCTTT.

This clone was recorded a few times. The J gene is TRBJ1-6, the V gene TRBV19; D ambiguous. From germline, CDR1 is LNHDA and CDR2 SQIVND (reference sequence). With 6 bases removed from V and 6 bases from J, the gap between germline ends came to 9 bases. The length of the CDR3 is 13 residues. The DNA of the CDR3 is TGTGCCAGTAGGACCTCTCGTAATTCACCCCTCCACTTT. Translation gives CASRTSRNSPLHF.

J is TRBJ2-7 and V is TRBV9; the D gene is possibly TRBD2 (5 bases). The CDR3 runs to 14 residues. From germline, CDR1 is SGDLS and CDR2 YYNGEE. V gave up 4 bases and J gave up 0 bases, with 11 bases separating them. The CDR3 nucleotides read TGTGCCAGCAGCTTCTCGGGAAGCTCCTACGAGCAGTACTTC. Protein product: CASSFSGSSYEQYF. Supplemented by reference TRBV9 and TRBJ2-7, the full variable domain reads DSGVTQTPKHLITATGQRVTLRCSPRSGDLSVYWYQQSLDQGLQFLIQYYNGEERAKGNILERFSAQQFPDLHSELNLSSLELGDSALYFCASSFSGSSYEQYFGPGTRLTVT.

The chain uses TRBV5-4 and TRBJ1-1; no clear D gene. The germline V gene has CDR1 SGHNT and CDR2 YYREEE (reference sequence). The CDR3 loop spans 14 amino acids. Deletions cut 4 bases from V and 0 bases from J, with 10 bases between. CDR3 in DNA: TGTGCCAGCAGCGCTAAGGCGGTGAACACTGAAGCTTTCTTT. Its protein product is CASSAKAVNTEAFF.

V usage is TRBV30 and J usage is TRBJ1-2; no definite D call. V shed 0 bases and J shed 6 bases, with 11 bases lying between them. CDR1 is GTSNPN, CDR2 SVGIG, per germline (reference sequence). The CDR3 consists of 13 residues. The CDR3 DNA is TGTGCCTGGAGTGTCTTACGGCTGGATGGCTACACCTTC. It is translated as CAWSVLRLDGYTF.

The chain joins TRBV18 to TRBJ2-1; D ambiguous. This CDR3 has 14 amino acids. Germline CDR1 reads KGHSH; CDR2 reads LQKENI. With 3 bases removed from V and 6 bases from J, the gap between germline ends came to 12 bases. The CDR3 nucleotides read TGTGCCAGCTCACCGGGATCAGACGGCAATGAGCAGTTCTTC. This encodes CASSPGSDGNEQFF.

The CDR3 protein is CASSSKTGTGAQNTEAFF. CDR3 nucleotides: TGCGCCAGCAGCTCCAAGACGGGGACAGGGGCTCAGAACACTGAAGCTTTCTTT. The chain links TRBV5-1 to TRBJ1-1; 10 bases are shared with TRBD1. The V gene end was trimmed by 3 bases and the J gene end by 1 base; junction bases not matched to a gene: 12. The germline V gene encodes CDR1 SGHRS and CDR2 YFSETQ. The CDR3 totals 18 residues.

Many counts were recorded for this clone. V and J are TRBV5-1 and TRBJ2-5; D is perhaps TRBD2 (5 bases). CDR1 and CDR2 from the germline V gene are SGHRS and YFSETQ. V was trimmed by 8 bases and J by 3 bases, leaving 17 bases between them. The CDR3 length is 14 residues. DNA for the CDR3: TGCGCCAGTACCCCGGGATCGAGAAAAGAGACCCAGTACTTC. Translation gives CASTPGSRKETQYF.

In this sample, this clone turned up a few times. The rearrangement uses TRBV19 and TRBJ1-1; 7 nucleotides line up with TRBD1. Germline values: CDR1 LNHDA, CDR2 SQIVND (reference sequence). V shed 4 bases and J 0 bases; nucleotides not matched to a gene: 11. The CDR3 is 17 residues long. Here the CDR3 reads CASSTDGQAALNTEAFF. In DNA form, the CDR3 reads TGTGCCAGTAGTACCGATGGACAGGCAGCATTGAACACTGAAGCTTTCTTT.

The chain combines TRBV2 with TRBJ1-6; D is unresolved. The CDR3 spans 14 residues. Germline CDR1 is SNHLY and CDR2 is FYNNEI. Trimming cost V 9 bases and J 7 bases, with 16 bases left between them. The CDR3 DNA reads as TGTGCCAGTACTCATACGGGAGAGAATTCACCCCTCCACTTT. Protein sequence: CASTHTGENSPLHF.

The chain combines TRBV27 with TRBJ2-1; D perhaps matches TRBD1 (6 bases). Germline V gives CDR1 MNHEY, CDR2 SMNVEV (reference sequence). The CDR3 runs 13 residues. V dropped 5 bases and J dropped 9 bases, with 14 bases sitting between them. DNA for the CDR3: TGTGCCAGCAGTGGAACAGGGTTCCCTGAGCAGTTCTTC. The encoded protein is CASSGTGFPEQFF.

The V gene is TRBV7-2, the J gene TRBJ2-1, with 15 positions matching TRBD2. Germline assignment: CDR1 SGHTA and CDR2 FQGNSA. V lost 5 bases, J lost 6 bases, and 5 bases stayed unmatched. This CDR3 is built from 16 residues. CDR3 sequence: CASSRTSGGASNEQFF. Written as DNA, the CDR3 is TGTGCCAGCAGCAGGACTAGCGGGGGGGCGTCCAATGAGCAGTTCTTC.

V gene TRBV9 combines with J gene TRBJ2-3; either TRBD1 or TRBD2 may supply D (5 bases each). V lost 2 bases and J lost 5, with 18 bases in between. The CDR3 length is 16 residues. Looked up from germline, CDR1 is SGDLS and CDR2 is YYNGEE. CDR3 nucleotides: TGTGCCAGCAGCGTTGACGAGTGGGGGTTCGTAGATACGCAGTATTTT. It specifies CASSVDEWGFVDTQYF.

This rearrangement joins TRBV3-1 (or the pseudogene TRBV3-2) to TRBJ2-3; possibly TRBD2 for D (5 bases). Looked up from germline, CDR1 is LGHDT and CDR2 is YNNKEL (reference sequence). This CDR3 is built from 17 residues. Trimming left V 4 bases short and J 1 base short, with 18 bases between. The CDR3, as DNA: TGTGCCAGCAGCCCCTACACGGGGTCGGCCCGCACAGATACGCAGTATTTT. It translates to CASSPYTGSARTDTQYF.

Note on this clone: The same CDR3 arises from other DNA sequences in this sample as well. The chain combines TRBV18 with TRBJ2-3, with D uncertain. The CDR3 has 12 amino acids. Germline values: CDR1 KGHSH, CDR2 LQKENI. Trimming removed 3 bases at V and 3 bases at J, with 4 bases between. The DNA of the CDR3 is TGTGCCAGCTCACCGGGAACAGATACGCAGTATTTT. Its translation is CASSPGTDTQYF.

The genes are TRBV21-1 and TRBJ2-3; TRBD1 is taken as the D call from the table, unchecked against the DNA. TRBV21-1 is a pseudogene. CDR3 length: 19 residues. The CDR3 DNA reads TGTGCCAGCAGCAGCTCCGGACAGGCCTTCTTTTCTAGCACAGATACGCAGTATTTT. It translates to CASSSSGQAFFSSTDTQYF.

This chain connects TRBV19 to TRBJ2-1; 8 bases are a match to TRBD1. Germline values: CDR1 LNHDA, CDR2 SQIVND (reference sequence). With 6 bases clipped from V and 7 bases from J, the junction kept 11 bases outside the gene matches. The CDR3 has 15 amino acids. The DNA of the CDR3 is TGTGCCAGTAGATCTCCACAGGGGGGACGTAATGAGCAGTTCTTC. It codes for CASRSPQGGRNEQFF. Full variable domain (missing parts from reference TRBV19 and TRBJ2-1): DGGITQSPKYLFRKEGQNVTLSCEQNLNHDAMYWYRQDPGQGLRLIYYSQIVNDFQKGDIAEGYSVSREKKESFPLTVTSAQKNPTAFYLCASRSPQGGRNEQFFGPGTRLTVL.

CDR3 region: CASRPGQTNNYGYTF. CDR3 in DNA: TGTGCCAGCAGACCCGGACAGACCAACAACTATGGCTACACCTTC. The chain is built from TRBV6-5 and TRBJ1-2, with D perhaps matching TRBD1 (6 bases). The germline V gene has CDR1 MNHEY and CDR2 SVGAGI. V was trimmed by 6 bases and J by 2 bases, leaving 16 bases between them. This CDR3 contains 15 residues.

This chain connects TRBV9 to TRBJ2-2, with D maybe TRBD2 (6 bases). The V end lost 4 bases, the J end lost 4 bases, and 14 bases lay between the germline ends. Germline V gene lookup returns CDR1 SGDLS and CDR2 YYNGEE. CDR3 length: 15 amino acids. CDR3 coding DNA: TGTGCCAGCAGCTACGAACGGGGGACCACCGGGGAGCTGTTTTTT. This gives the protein CASSYERGTTGELFF.

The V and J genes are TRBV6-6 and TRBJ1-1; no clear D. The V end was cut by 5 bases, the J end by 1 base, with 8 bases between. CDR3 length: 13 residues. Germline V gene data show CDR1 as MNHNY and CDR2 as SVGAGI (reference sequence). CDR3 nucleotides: TGTGCCAGCAGTCTCGACGGGAACACTGAAGCTTTCTTT. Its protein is CASSLDGNTEAFF.

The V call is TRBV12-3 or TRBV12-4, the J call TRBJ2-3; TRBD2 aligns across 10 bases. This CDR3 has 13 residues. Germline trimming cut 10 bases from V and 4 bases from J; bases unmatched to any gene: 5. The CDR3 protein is CATQRGGADTQYF. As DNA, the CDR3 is TGTGCCACCCAGCGGGGGGGGGCAGATACGCAGTATTTT.

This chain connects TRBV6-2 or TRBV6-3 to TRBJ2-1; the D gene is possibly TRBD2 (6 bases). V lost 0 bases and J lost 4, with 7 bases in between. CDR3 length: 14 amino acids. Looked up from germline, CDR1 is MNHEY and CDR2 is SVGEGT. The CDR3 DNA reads TGTGCCAGCAGTTACTCGGGGGGATACAATGAGCAGTTCTTC. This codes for CASSYSGGYNEQFF.

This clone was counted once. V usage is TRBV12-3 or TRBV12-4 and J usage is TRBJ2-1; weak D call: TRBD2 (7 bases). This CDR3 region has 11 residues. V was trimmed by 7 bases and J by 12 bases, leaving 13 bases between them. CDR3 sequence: CASTGGPSQFF. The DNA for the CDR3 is TGTGCCAGCACGGGGGGCCCATCGCAGTTCTTC.

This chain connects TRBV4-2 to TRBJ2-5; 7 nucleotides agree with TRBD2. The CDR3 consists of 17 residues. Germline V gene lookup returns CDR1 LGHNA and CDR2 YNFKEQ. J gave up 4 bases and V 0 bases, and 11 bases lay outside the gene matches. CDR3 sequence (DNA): TGTGCCAGCAGCCAAGAAGGAAACGGGGGAGGGGCAGAGACCCAGTACTTC. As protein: CASSQEGNGGGAETQYF.

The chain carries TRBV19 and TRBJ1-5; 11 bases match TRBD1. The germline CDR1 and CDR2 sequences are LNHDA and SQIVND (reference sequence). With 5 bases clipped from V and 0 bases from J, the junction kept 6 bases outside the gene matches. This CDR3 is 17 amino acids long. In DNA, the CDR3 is TGTGCCAGTAGTGCGGGGACAGGGGGTCATAGCAATCAGCCCCAGCATTTT. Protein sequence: CASSAGTGGHSNQPQHF.